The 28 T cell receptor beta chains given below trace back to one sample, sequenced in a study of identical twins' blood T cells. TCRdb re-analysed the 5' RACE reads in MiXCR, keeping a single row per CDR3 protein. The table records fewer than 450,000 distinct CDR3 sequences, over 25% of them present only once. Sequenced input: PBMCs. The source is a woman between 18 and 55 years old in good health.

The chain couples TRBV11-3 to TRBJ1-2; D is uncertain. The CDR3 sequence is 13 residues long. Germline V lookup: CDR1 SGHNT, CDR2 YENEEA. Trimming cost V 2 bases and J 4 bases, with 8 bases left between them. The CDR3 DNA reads TGTGCCAGCAGCTTAACCGATTTCTATGGCTACACCTTC. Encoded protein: CASSLTDFYGYTF.

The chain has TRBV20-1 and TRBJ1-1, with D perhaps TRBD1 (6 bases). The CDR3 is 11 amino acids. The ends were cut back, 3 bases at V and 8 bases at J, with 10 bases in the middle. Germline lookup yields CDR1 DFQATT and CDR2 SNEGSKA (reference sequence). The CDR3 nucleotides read TGCAGTGCTAGTAACAGGGCGGAAGCTTTCTTT. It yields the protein CSASNRAEAFF.

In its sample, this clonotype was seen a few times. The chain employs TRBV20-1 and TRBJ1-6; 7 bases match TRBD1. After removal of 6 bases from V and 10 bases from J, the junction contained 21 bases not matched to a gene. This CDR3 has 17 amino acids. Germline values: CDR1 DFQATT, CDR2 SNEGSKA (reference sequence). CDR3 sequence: CSARDRDLNPLNSPLHF. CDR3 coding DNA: TGCAGTGCCCGGGACAGAGACCTAAACCCCTTAAACTCACCCCTCCACTTT.

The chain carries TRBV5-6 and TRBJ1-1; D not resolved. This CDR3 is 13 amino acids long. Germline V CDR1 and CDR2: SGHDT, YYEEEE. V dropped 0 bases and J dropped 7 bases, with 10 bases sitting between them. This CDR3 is CASSLGRESEAFF. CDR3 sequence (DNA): TGTGCCAGCAGCTTGGGACGAGAAAGTGAAGCTTTCTTT.

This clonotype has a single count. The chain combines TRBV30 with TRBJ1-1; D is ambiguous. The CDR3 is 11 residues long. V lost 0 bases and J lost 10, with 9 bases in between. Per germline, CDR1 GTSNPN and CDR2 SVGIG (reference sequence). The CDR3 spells CAWSVSWGAFF. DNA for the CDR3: TGTGCCTGGAGTGTCTCTTGGGGAGCTTTCTTT. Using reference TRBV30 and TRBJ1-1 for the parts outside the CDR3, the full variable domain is SQTIHQWPATLVQPVGSPLSLECTVEGTSNPNLYWYRQAAGRGLQLLFYSVGIGQISSEVPQNLSASRPQDRQFILSSKKLLLSDSGFYLCAWSVSWGAFFGQGTRLTVV.

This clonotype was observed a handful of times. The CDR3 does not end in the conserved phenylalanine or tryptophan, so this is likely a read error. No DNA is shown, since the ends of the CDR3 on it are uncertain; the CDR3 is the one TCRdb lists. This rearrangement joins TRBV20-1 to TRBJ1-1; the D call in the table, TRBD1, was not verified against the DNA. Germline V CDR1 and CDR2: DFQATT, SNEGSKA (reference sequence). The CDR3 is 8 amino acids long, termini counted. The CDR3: CSASGGQL.

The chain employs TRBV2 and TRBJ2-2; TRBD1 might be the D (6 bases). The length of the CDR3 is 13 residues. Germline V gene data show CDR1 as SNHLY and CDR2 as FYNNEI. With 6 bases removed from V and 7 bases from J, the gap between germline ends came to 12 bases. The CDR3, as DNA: TGTGCCAGCAGGGGCCAGGGGCACGGGGAGCTGTTTTTT. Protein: CASRGQGHGELFF.

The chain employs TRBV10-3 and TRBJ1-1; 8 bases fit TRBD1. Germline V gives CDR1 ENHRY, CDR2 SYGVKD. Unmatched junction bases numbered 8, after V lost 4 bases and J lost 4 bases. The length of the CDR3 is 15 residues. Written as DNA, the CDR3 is TGTGCCATCAGTGGGACAGGGATGCCTTCCACTGAAGCTTTCTTT. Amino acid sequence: CAISGTGMPSTEAFF.

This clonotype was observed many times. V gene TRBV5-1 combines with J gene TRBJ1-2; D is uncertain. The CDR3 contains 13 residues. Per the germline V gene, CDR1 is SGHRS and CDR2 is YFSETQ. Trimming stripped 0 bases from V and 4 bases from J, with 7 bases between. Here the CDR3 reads CASSLEGSYGYTF. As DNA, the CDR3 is TGCGCCAGCAGCTTGGAAGGTTCCTATGGCTACACCTTC. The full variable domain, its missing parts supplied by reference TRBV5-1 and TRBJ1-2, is KAGVTQTPRYLIKTRGQQVTLSCSPISGHRSVSWYQQTPGQGLQFLFEYFSETQRNKGNFPGRFSGRQFSNSRSEMNVSTLELGDSALYLCASSLEGSYGYTFGSGTRLTVV.

This CDR3 is CASSLGAGGGTDTQYF. The CDR3 nucleotides read TGTGCCAGCAGCTTAGGGGCGGGGGGAGGAACAGATACGCAGTATTTT. The V gene is TRBV7-2, the J gene TRBJ2-3; TRBD2 matches at 8 bases. The germline CDR1 and CDR2 sequences are SGHTA and FQGNSA. Trimming cost V 1 base and J 3 bases; bases outside gene matches: 6. This CDR3 contains 16 residues.

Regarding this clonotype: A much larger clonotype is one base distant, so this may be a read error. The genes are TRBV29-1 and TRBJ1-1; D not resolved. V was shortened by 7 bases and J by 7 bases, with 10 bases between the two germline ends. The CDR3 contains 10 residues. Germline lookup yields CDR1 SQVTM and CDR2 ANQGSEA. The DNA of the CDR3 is TGCAGCGAGGGCCCATTTGAAGCTTTCTTT. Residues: CSEGPFEAFF.

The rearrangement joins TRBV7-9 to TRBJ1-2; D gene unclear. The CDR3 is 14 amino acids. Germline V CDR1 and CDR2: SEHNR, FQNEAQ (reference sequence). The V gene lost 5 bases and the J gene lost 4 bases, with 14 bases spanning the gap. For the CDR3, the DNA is TGTGCCAGCAGCCTGGAATCCTTGACCTATGGCTACACCTTC. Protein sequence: CASSLESLTYGYTF.

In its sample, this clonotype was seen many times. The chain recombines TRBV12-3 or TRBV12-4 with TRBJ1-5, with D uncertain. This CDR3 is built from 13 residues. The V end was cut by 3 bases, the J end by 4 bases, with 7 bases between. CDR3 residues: CASSFTDNQPQHF. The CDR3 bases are TGTGCCAGCAGTTTTACAGATAATCAGCCCCAGCATTTT.

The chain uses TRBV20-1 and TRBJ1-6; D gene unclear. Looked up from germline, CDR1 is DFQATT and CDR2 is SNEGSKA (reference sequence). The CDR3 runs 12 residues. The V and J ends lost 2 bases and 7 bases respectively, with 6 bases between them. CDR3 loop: CSARSTNSPLHF. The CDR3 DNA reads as TGCAGTGCTAGATCGACAAATTCACCCCTCCACTTT.

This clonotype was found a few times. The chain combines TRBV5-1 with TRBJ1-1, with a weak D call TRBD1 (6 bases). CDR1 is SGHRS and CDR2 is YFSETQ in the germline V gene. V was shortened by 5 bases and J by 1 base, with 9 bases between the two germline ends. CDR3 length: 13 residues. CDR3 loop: CASRPGANTEAFF. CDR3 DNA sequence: TGCGCCAGCAGACCAGGGGCGAACACTGAAGCTTTCTTT. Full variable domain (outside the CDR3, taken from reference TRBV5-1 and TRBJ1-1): KAGVTQTPRYLIKTRGQQVTLSCSPISGHRSVSWYQQTPGQGLQFLFEYFSETQRNKGNFPGRFSGRQFSNSRSEMNVSTLELGDSALYLCASRPGANTEAFFGQGTRLTVV.

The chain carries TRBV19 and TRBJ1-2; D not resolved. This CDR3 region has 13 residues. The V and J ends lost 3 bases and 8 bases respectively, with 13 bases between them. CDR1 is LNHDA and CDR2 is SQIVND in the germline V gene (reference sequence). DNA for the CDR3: TGTGCCAGTAGTATCGCGACTTCACGCGGCTACACCTTC. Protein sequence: CASSIATSRGYTF.

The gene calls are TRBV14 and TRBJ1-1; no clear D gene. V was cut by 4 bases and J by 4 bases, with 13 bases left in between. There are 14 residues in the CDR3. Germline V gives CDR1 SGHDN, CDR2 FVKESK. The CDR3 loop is CASSLVEWGTEAFF. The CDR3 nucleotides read TGTGCCAGCAGCCTTGTCGAATGGGGCACTGAAGCTTTCTTT.

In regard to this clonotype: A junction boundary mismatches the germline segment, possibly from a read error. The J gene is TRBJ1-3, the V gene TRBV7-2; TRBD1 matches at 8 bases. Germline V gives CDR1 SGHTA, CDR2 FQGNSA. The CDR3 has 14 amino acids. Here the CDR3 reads CASAGQGSENTIYF. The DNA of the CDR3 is TGTGCCAGCGCAGGACAGGGCTCTGAAAACACCATATATTTT.

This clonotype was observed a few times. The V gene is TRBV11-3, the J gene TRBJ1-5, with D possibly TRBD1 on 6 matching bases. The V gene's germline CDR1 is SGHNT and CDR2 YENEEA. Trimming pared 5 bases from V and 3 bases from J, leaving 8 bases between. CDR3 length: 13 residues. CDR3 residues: CASSRTANQPQHF. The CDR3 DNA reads TGTGCCAGCAGCCGGACAGCCAATCAGCCCCAGCATTTT.

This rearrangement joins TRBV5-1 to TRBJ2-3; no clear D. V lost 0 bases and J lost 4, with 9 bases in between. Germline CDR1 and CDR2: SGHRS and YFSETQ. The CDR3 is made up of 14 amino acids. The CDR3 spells CASSLVDGADTQYF. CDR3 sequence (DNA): TGCGCCAGCAGCTTGGTTGACGGTGCAGATACGCAGTATTTT.

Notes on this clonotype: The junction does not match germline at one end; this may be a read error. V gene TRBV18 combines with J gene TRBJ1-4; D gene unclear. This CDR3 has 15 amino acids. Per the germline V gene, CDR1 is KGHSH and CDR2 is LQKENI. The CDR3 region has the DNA TGTGTCAGCTCACCACCATCCGGGCGTAATGAAAAACTGTTTTTT. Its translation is CVSSPPSGRNEKLFF.

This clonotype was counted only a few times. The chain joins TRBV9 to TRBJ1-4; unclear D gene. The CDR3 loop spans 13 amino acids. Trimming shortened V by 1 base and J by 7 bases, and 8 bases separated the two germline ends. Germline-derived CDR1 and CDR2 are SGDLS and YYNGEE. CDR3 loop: CASSVNQGEKLFF. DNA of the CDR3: TGTGCCAGCAGCGTAAACCAAGGTGAAAAACTGTTTTTT.

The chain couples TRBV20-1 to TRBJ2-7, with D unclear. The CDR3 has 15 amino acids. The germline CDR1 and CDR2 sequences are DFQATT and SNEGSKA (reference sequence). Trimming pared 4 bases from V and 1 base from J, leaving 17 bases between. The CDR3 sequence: CSATVPPVKSYEQYF. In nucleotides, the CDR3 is TGCAGTGCTACGGTACCCCCTGTGAAGTCCTACGAGCAGTACTTC.

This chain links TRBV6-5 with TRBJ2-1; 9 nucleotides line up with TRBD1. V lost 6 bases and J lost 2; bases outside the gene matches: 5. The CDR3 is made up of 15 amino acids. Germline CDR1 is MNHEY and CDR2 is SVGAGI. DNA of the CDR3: TGTGCCAGCAGCACAGGGGGCGAGCCCTACAATGAGCAGTTCTTC. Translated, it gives CASSTGGEPYNEQFF.

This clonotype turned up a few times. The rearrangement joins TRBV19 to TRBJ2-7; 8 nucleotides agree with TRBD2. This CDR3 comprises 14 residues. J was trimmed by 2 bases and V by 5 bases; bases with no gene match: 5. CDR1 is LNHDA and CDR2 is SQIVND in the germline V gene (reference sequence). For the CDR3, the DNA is TGTGCCAGTAGTGAAGCGGGAGTTACCTACGAGCAGTACTTC. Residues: CASSEAGVTYEQYF.

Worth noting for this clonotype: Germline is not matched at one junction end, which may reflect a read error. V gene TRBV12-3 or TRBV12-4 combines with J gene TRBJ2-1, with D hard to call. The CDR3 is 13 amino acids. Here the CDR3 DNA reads TGTGCCAGCAGCCCGACTTCACACAATGTGCAGTTCTTC. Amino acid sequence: CASSPTSHNVQFF.

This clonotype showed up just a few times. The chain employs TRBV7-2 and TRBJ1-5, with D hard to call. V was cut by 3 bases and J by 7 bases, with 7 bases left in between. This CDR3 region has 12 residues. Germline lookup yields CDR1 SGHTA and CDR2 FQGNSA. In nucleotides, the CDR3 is TGTGCCAGCAGCTTTATTAAACAGCCCCAGCATTTT. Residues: CASSFIKQPQHF.

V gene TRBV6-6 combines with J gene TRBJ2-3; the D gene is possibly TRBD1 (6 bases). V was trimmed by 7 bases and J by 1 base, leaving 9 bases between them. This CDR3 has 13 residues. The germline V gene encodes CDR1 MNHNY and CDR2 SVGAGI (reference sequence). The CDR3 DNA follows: TGTGCCAGCAACAGGGAAGGCACAGATACGCAGTATTTT. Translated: CASNREGTDTQYF.